The sequence of this T cell receptor beta chain was determined in a study of cytomegalovirus exposure and HLA in healthy donors. Study-level results: Rates of TCR association differed by HLA locus in a later analysis, with DRB1 highest and HLA-C lowest.

In the PCR, 60 Vbeta and 13 Jbeta primers were used. Only in-frame clones appear in the TCRdb table, and some are missing; sequencing was by immunoSEQ multiplex PCR. Among about 200,000 clones, 70% to 85% were seen once, and the ten largest hold 1.7%. Comments on this clone: Its antigen is unknown.

This TCR derives from a man aged 45 to 65 in good health and CMV-seronegative. Sequences were obtained from PBMCs.

DNA of the CDR3: TGCGCCAGCAGCTCACAGGGCGCCCCATACGAGCAGTACTTC. Amino acid sequence: CASSSQGAPYEQYF. This chain connects TRBV5-1 to TRBJ2-7; tentatively, D is TRBD1 (6 bases). The CDR3 has 14 residues. Trimming removed 3 bases at V and 4 bases at J, with 14 bases between. The germline V gene encodes CDR1 SGHRS and CDR2 YFSETQ. Full variable domain (outside the CDR3, taken from reference TRBV5-1 and TRBJ2-7): KAGVTQTPRYLIKTRGQQVTLSCSPISGHRSVSWYQQTPGQGLQFLFEYFSETQRNKGNFPGRFSGRQFSNSRSEMNVSTLELGDSALYLCASSSQGAPYEQYFGPGTRLTVT.